The entry below gives a single TCR beta chain sequence along with its context. Germline V CDR1 and CDR2: SEHNR, FQNEAQ (reference sequence). This CDR3 is built from 11 residues. Trimming removed 1 base at V and 6 bases at J, with 4 bases between. Assay used: immunoSEQ multiplex PCR; TCRdb lists only in-frame clones, some missing. The sample records tens of thousands of clones, 90% to 95% being singletons. This entry is derived from a study of preoperative IRX-2 immunotherapy in early breast cancer. Treatment: preoperative locoregional IRX-2 cytokine immunotherapy. This phase Ib study tested locoregional IRX-2 cytokine immunotherapy given before surgery.

This receptor was identified in a human donor with breast cancer. V and J are TRBV7-9 and TRBJ2-7; D not resolved. Collection of the sample occurred from a patient treated with IRX-2 immunotherapy. The CDR3 spells CASSLGAEQYF. The CDR3 coding sequence is TGTGCCAGCAGCTTAGGGGCCGAGCAGTACTTC.